Below are 21 T cell receptor beta chains sequenced from a single sample in a study of cytomegalovirus exposure and HLA in healthy donors. Sequenced by immunoSEQ multiplex PCR; TCRdb stores in-frame clones only, minus some. The table includes around 160,000 clones, around nine tenths detected once. The sample comprised PBMCs. Receptors were obtained from a man aged 18 to 30 in good health and CMV-seronegative.

The chain carries TRBV28 and TRBJ2-2; TRBD2 aligns across 8 bases. V shed 5 bases, J shed 4 bases, and the junction held 6 bases outside the gene matches. This CDR3 has 15 residues. Looked up from germline, CDR1 is MDHEN and CDR2 is SYDVKM. CDR3 DNA: TGTGCCAGCAGTCCCGGGGGGGCGGTCACCGGGGAGCTGTTTTTT. Protein sequence: CASSPGGAVTGELFF.

The rearrangement uses TRBV27 and TRBJ2-5; D ambiguous. Trimming pared 0 bases from V and 5 bases from J, leaving 10 bases between. CDR3 size: 14 residues. Germline CDR1 and CDR2: MNHEY and SMNVEV (reference sequence). The CDR3 sequence: CASSLSMASETQYF. Written as DNA, the CDR3 is TGTGCCAGCAGTTTATCGATGGCCTCGGAGACCCAGTACTTC.

The CDR3 DNA sequence: TGCGCCAGCAGCCCGGACAGGTATAATGAAAAACTGTTTTTT. It yields the protein CASSPDRYNEKLFF. This chain connects TRBV5-1 to TRBJ1-4, with 7 bases matching TRBD1. The length of the CDR3 is 14 residues. The V and J ends lost 4 bases and 4 bases, in that order; junction bases with no gene match: 4. Germline lookup yields CDR1 SGHRS and CDR2 YFSETQ.

The gene calls are TRBV7-9 and TRBJ1-2; 9 positions match TRBD1. This CDR3 contains 16 residues. Germline V lookup: CDR1 SEHNR, CDR2 FQNEAQ (reference sequence). V trimming: 5 bases; J trimming: 4 bases; junction bases outside the gene matches: 11. The CDR3 sequence: CASSAPGQGRTYGYTF. CDR3 coding DNA: TGTGCCAGCAGCGCCCCGGGACAGGGACGAACCTATGGCTACACCTTC.

Only one count was recorded for this clone. CDR3 DNA: TGTGCCAGCAGCCCCCCAGGGTACGGCACTGAAGCTTTCTTT. Its protein is CASSPPGYGTEAFF. V is TRBV28 and J is TRBJ1-1; perhaps TRBD1 as D (5 bases). V was cut by 6 bases and J by 4 bases, with 15 bases left in between. This CDR3 region has 14 residues. Germline lookup yields CDR1 MDHEN and CDR2 SYDVKM.

This chain joins TRBV21-1 and TRBJ1-2. TRBV21-1 corresponds to a pseudogene. The CDR3 consists of 12 residues. The CDR3 sequence is CASSTETNGYTF. The DNA of the CDR3 is TGTGCCAGCAGCACGGAGACGAATGGCTACACCTTC.

The chain uses TRBV18 and TRBJ1-5; the match to TRBD1 covers 7 bases. The CDR3 contains 14 residues. The V segment lost 5 bases and the J segment 4 bases; nucleotides outside the gene matches: 5. Germline CDR1 KGHSH, CDR2 LQKENI. CDR3 coding DNA: TGTGCCAGCTCAGGGGACAGTGAAAATCAGCCCCAGCATTTT. Translated: CASSGDSENQPQHF.

This sequence joins TRBV4-1 and TRBJ1-5; D gene ambiguous. V lost 0 bases and J 0 bases, leaving 9 bases between the germline ends. This CDR3 spans 16 amino acids. Germline assignment: CDR1 MGHRA and CDR2 YSYEKL. This CDR3 is CASSQDGVSSNQPQHF. The CDR3 DNA sequence: TGCGCCAGCAGCCAAGATGGAGTTTCTAGCAATCAGCCCCAGCATTTT.

The chain combines TRBV10-3 with TRBJ2-7; 9 bases line up with TRBD1. The CDR3 is 14 residues long. Germline loops: CDR1 ENHRY, CDR2 SYGVKD. V lost 7 bases to trimming and J lost 5 bases; unmatched junction nucleotides: 9. In DNA form, the CDR3 reads TGTGCCATCACCTCGGGACAGGGATTACACGAGCAGTACTTC. Protein: CAITSGQGLHEQYF.

This chain links TRBV27 with TRBJ2-3, with 8 positions matching TRBD2. The CDR3 has 16 amino acids. Per germline, CDR1 MNHEY and CDR2 SMNVEV (reference sequence). The junction had 11 bases not matched to a gene; V was cut back by 6 bases and J by 3 bases. The CDR3 bases are TGTGCCAGCAGCCGCTACCCGGGACTAGTTACAGATACGCAGTATTTT. Translation gives CASSRYPGLVTDTQYF.

This clone was detected a few times. The chain uses TRBV6-1 and TRBJ2-1; TRBD1 agrees at 8 bases. The germline V gene encodes CDR1 MNHNS and CDR2 SASEGT. This CDR3 has 16 amino acids. The V gene end was trimmed by 4 bases and the J gene end by 3 bases; junction bases not matched to a gene: 8. This CDR3 reads CASSGNLDRVYNEQFF. In DNA, the CDR3 is TGTGCCAGCAGTGGGAATTTGGACAGGGTCTACAATGAGCAGTTCTTC.

The chain recombines TRBV28 with TRBJ1-2; D possibly corresponds to TRBD1 (5 bases). Trimming cost V 7 bases and J 4 bases, with 16 bases left between them. The CDR3 has 14 residues. The germline CDR1 and CDR2 sequences are MDHEN and SYDVKM. This chain's CDR3 is CASTIQGLAYGYTF. The DNA of the CDR3 is TGTGCCAGCACCATTCAGGGATTGGCCTATGGCTACACCTTC.

This sequence joins TRBV4-1 and TRBJ2-2; 10 nucleotides line up with TRBD1. V lost 3 bases, J lost 6 bases, and 4 bases stayed unmatched. This CDR3 region has 15 residues. The germline V gene has CDR1 MGHRA and CDR2 YSYEKL. The CDR3 DNA reads as TGCGCCAGCAGCCAGACAGGGGGCTCCTCCGGGGAGCTGTTTTTT. This gives the protein CASSQTGGSSGELFF.

The rearrangement uses TRBV28 and TRBJ2-7; 11 bases align to TRBD2. This CDR3 has 17 amino acids. With V trimmed by 3 bases and J by 1 base, 8 bases remained unmatched. Germline CDR1 and CDR2: MDHEN and SYDVKM. CDR3 loop: CASSFQTWTSGSYEQYF. Here the CDR3 DNA reads TGTGCCAGCAGTTTCCAGACATGGACTAGCGGGTCCTACGAGCAGTACTTC.

The V gene is TRBV5-1, the J gene TRBJ2-4; weak D call: TRBD1 (6 bases). The germline CDR1 and CDR2 sequences are SGHRS and YFSETQ. Trimming took off 4 bases at V and 0 bases at J, with 14 bases between the two ends. The CDR3 extends over 16 amino acids. CDR3 amino acids: CASSKDSPIAKNIQYF. The CDR3 DNA sequence: TGCGCCAGCAGCAAGGACAGTCCCATAGCCAAAAACATTCAGTACTTC.

The chain is built from TRBV19 and TRBJ2-3; D may be TRBD1 (5 bases). The germline V and J ends were trimmed by 10 bases and 5 bases, with 16 bases remaining between them. The CDR3 runs to 13 residues. Germline V gene lookup returns CDR1 LNHDA and CDR2 SQIVND (reference sequence). CDR3 in DNA: TGTGCCACCCTAGGGGTGTGGGGAGATACGCAGTATTTT. Encoded protein: CATLGVWGDTQYF.

This sequence joins TRBV15 and TRBJ2-2; 11 nucleotides align to TRBD2. With V trimmed by 3 bases and J by 2 bases, 5 bases remained unmatched. The V gene's germline CDR1 is LNHNV and CDR2 YYDKDF (reference sequence). This CDR3 is built from 17 residues. The DNA of the CDR3 is TGTGCCACCAGCAGGGGACTAGCGGAGCTTAACACCGGGGAGCTGTTTTTT. It encodes CATSRGLAELNTGELFF.

The chain uses TRBV7-9 and TRBJ2-4; TRBD1 agrees at 9 bases. The CDR3 totals 19 residues. In germline, CDR1 is SEHNR, CDR2 FQNEAQ (reference sequence). Trimming cost V 5 bases and J 1 base; bases outside gene matches: 15. This CDR3 reads CASSQLQGAHLGAKNIQYF. In DNA form, the CDR3 reads TGTGCCAGCAGCCAGTTACAGGGGGCCCATCTTGGGGCCAAAAACATTCAGTACTTC.

The rearrangement joins TRBV28 to TRBJ2-7; 8 nucleotides line up with TRBD2. This CDR3 is built from 15 residues. CDR1 and CDR2 (germline): MDHEN, SYDVKM. The V gene end was trimmed by 6 bases and the J gene end by 4 bases; junction bases not matched to a gene: 11. The DNA of the CDR3 is TGTGCCAGCAGGACCCGGGGGGGCGGGAGGTACGAGCAGTACTTC. Its translation: CASRTRGGGRYEQYF.

The rearrangement links TRBV27 to TRBJ2-1; 12 bases map to TRBD2. In germline, CDR1 is MNHEY, CDR2 SMNVEV (reference sequence). V shed 2 bases, J shed 14 bases, and the junction held 13 bases outside the gene matches. This CDR3 has 16 amino acids. This chain's CDR3 is CASSLEASGGDQGKFF. CDR3 bases: TGTGCCAGCAGTTTAGAGGCTAGCGGGGGGGACCAGGGGAAGTTCTTC.

V and J are TRBV25-1 and TRBJ2-5; a possible D gene is TRBD1 (6 bases). Germline CDR1 is MGHDK and CDR2 is SYGVNS. Trimming removed 2 bases from V and 7 bases from J, with 20 bases in between. This CDR3 has 16 residues. The CDR3 loop reads CASSERSDRLMGTQYF. The CDR3 DNA reads as TGTGCCAGCAGTGAACGTTCCGACAGGTTGATGGGGACCCAGTACTTC.